This TCR beta chain was obtained from a study of CD8+CD57+ T cells in acquired aplastic anemia. According to the study, genomic DNA was the template for TCR beta VDJ and CDR3 profiling. TCRdb re-analysed the reads in MiXCR, keeping a single row per CDR3 protein. The repertoire holds 180,000 or so distinct CDR3 sequences, with roughly half as singletons. Comments on this clonotype: A much larger clone differs from this one at a single base, so this may be a read error.

The CDR3 is made up of 13 amino acids. Trimming cost V 4 bases and J 6 bases, with 10 bases left between them. Germline V gene data show CDR1 as SGHRS and CDR2 as YFSETQ. Patients included in sequencing had previously demonstrated CD8+CD57+ cell expansion by flow cytometry. This clonotype was obtained from a human donor with aplastic anemia. This chain connects TRBV5-1 to TRBJ1-4; D not certain. Sequencing was carried out using sorted CD4+, CD8+, or CD8+CD57+ T cells (not recorded which) from PBMCs. The CDR3 sequence is CASSRGPDEKLFF. For the CDR3, the DNA is TGCGCCAGCAGCCGGGGTCCAGATGAAAAACTGTTTTTT.